One and the same sample provided the 27 T cell receptor beta chains below, sequenced in a study of blood T cell repertoires in COVID-19 (TCRdb year 2020). The library relied on the immunoSEQ multiplex PCR assay. TCRdb carries this immuneACCESS record with in-frame sequences only. Its versions omit some clonotypes, under half of them owing to an unresolved V gene in the studies checked, with the rest unexplained. This sample is represented by under 200,000 clones; about four fifths of them were singletons. Approximately 2% of the sample comes from the top ten. Material for sequencing was peripheral blood. These receptors came from a woman older than 75 with acute or convalescent COVID-19.

This chain uses TRBV5-5 with TRBJ2-3; 9 nucleotides match TRBD2. V lost 1 base and J lost 1; bases outside the gene matches: 4. The germline V gene encodes CDR1 SGHKS and CDR2 YYEKEE (reference sequence). The CDR3 covers 16 residues. DNA for the CDR3: TGTGCCAGCAGCTTGTTACTAGCGGGCGGCACAGATACGCAGTATTTT. Its translation is CASSLLLAGGTDTQYF.

The V gene is TRBV5-8, the J gene TRBJ2-3, with 8 nucleotides matching TRBD2. Germline assignment: CDR1 SGHTS and CDR2 YDEGEE. The CDR3 contains 18 residues. Trimming at V came to 4 bases and at J to 2 bases, leaving 15 bases not matched to a gene. The CDR3 spells CASSRLASRTGYTDTQYF. CDR3 bases: TGTGCCAGCAGCCGACTAGCGTCCCGAACCGGCTACACAGATACGCAGTATTTT. The variable domain in full, completed from reference TRBV5-8 and TRBJ2-3, reads EAGVTQSPTHLIKTRGQQATLRCSPISGHTSVYWYQQALGLGLQFLLWYDEGEERNRGNFPPRFSGRQFPNYSSELNVNALELEDSALYLCASSRLASRTGYTDTQYFGPGTRLTVL.

This chain joins TRBV25-1 and TRBJ2-2, with D possibly matching TRBD1 (6 bases). Deletions cut 5 bases from V and 5 bases from J, with 18 bases between. The CDR3 has 16 amino acids. Per the germline V gene, CDR1 is MGHDK and CDR2 is SYGVNS. The CDR3 is CASSSRGSEGTGELFF. In DNA form, the CDR3 reads TGTGCCAGCAGTTCCAGGGGTAGCGAGGGGACCGGGGAGCTGTTTTTT.

CDR3 DNA sequence: TGTGCCAGCAGTAAAACCGGGACAGGACGTTACAATGAGCAGTTCTTC. Translating gives CASSKTGTGRYNEQFF. The chain employs TRBV25-1 and TRBJ2-1; 8 positions match TRBD1. J gave up 4 bases and V 5 bases, and 10 bases lay outside the gene matches. CDR1 and CDR2 (germline): MGHDK, SYGVNS. The CDR3 has 16 residues.

The rearrangement uses TRBV5-5 and TRBJ1-2, with D unresolved. V lost 0 bases and J 2 bases, leaving 8 bases between the germline ends. This CDR3 spans 14 amino acids. Germline CDR1 is SGHKS and CDR2 is YYEKEE (reference sequence). DNA for the CDR3: TGTGCCAGCAGCTTGGTATCCGCGAACTATGGCTACACCTTC. Protein product: CASSLVSANYGYTF.

V and J are TRBV11-3 and TRBJ2-5; D is undetermined. The V end was cut by 4 bases, the J end by 5 bases, with 8 bases between. CDR1 is SGHNT and CDR2 is YENEEA in the germline V gene. There are 12 residues in the CDR3. The CDR3 DNA is TGTGCCAGCAGCTCCGAGGCGGAGACCCAGTACTTC. This gives the protein CASSSEAETQYF.

This clone appeared once. The chain is built from TRBV7-6 and TRBJ2-2; 9 nucleotides align to TRBD1. The germline CDR1 and CDR2 sequences are SGHVS and FNYEAQ. With 1 base clipped from V and 2 bases from J, the junction kept 2 bases outside the gene matches. The CDR3 is 16 amino acids. The CDR3 DNA sequence: TGTGCCAGCAGCTTAGGGGGACAGGGCAACACCGGGGAGCTGTTTTTT. It specifies CASSLGGQGNTGELFF. Variable domain in full (rest from reference TRBV7-6 and TRBJ2-2): GAGVSQSPRYKVTKRGQDVALRCDPISGHVSLYWYRQALGQGPEFLTYFNYEAQQDKSGLPNDRFSAERPEGSISTLTIQRTEQRDSAMYRCASSLGGQGNTGELFFGEGSRLTVL.

This chain uses TRBV30 with TRBJ1-4, with 11 nucleotides matching TRBD1. The length of the CDR3 is 13 residues. The germline V gene encodes CDR1 GTSNPN and CDR2 SVGIG (reference sequence). The J segment lost 6 bases and the V segment lost 4 bases, leaving 1 base of the junction unmatched. The CDR3 DNA follows: TGTGCCTGGAAGGACAGGGGGCATGAAAAACTGTTTTTT. It codes for CAWKDRGHEKLFF. The full variable domain, in which reference TRBV30 and TRBJ1-4 provide the parts outside the CDR3, is SQTIHQWPATLVQPVGSPLSLECTVEGTSNPNLYWYRQAAGRGLQLLFYSVGIGQISSEVPQNLSASRPQDRQFILSSKKLLLSDSGFYLCAWKDRGHEKLFFGSGTQLSVL.

The rearrangement joins TRBV6-4 to TRBJ2-2; D not resolved. Germline V gives CDR1 MRHNA, CDR2 SNTAGT. Trimming stripped 5 bases from V and 2 bases from J, with 9 bases between. This CDR3 has 14 amino acids. CDR3 residues: CASSFTANTGELFF. CDR3 coding DNA: TGTGCCAGCAGTTTTACAGCCAACACCGGGGAGCTGTTTTTT.

The rearrangement uses TRBV18 and TRBJ1-1, with a tentative D call TRBD1 (6 bases). Between the trimmed V and J ends, which lost 2 bases and 0 bases, there was a span of 10 bases. The CDR3 contains 15 residues. Germline CDR1 KGHSH, CDR2 LQKENI. The CDR3 loop is CASSPGQKMNTEAFF. In DNA, the CDR3 is TGTGCCAGCTCACCAGGACAGAAAATGAACACTGAAGCTTTCTTT. Using reference TRBV18 and TRBJ1-1 for the parts outside the CDR3, the full variable domain is NAGVMQNPRHLVRRRGQEARLRCSPMKGHSHVYWYRQLPEEGLKFMVYLQKENIIDESGMPKERFSAEFPKEGPSILRIQQVVRGDSAAYFCASSPGQKMNTEAFFGQGTRLTVV.

The chain joins TRBV3-1 (or the pseudogene TRBV3-2) to TRBJ2-7; 14 nucleotides agree with TRBD2. The CDR3 extends over 17 amino acids. CDR1 and CDR2 from the germline V gene are LGHDT and YNNKEL (reference sequence). V was clipped by 4 bases and J by 0 bases; unmatched bases: 5. In DNA, the CDR3 is TGTGCCAGCAGCCCAGGGACTAGCGGGGGCTTCTCCTACGAGCAGTACTTC. Protein product: CASSPGTSGGFSYEQYF.

The V and J genes are TRBV7-3 and TRBJ2-1; TRBD2 matches 11 bases. Germline trimming cut 3 bases from V and 6 bases from J; bases unmatched to any gene: 4. CDR1 SGHTA and CDR2 FQGTGA come from the germline V gene. The CDR3 has 15 residues. The DNA of the CDR3 is TGTGCCAGCAGCTTTAGCGGGGGGGCACTCAATGAGCAGTTCTTC. Residues: CASSFSGGALNEQFF.

This clone showed up just a few times. V and J are TRBV24-1 and TRBJ1-5, with D possibly TRBD1 on 5 matching bases. With 0 bases removed from V and 6 bases from J, the gap between germline ends came to 11 bases. The CDR3 spans 15 residues. The germline V gene has CDR1 KGHDR and CDR2 SFDVKD. CDR3 residues: CATSDLTGRGQPQHF. The CDR3 DNA reads TGTGCCACCAGTGATTTGACCGGGAGGGGTCAGCCCCAGCATTTT.

This chain uses TRBV10-3 with TRBJ1-3, with TRBD1 matching 7 bases. After removal of 7 bases from V and 0 bases from J, the junction contained 12 bases not matched to a gene. CDR1 is ENHRY, CDR2 SYGVKD, per germline. The length of the CDR3 is 17 residues. For the CDR3, the DNA is TGTGCCATCAAAGACAGGGACCTACCCTCCTCTGGAAACACCATATATTTT. The encoded protein is CAIKDRDLPSSGNTIYF.

The chain links TRBV2 to TRBJ2-5, with D unclear. CDR1 is SNHLY and CDR2 is FYNNEI in the germline V gene. The CDR3 is 13 residues long. Trimming removed 4 bases at V and 1 base at J, with 7 bases between. The CDR3 is CASSVHSQETQYF. DNA for the CDR3: TGTGCCAGCAGTGTACACAGCCAAGAGACCCAGTACTTC.

The CDR3 region is CASRGQGRFYEQYF. The CDR3 nucleotides read TGTGCCAGCAGGGGACAGGGCCGATTCTACGAGCAGTACTTC. This sequence joins TRBV27 and TRBJ2-7; the match to TRBD1 covers 9 bases. The CDR3 has 14 amino acids. Germline V lookup: CDR1 MNHEY, CDR2 SMNVEV (reference sequence). The trim removed 6 bases at V and 3 bases at J, leaving 6 bases unmatched.

This chain joins TRBV5-1 and TRBJ1-2; D perhaps matches TRBD1 (5 bases). Trimming removed 4 bases at V and 6 bases at J, with 13 bases between. Germline-derived CDR1 and CDR2 are SGHRS and YFSETQ. The CDR3 loop spans 13 amino acids. The DNA for the CDR3 is TGCGCCAGCAGCCCGGGACTGCAGGATGGCTACACCTTC. This translates into CASSPGLQDGYTF.

The chain uses TRBV5-1 and TRBJ2-1, with 8 positions matching TRBD2. With 2 bases clipped from V and 0 bases from J, the junction kept 7 bases outside the gene matches. Germline CDR1 and CDR2: SGHRS and YFSETQ. The CDR3 sequence is 17 residues long. As DNA, the CDR3 is TGCGCCAGCAGCTTATTAGCGGGGATGAGCTCCTACAATGAGCAGTTCTTC. Amino acids: CASSLLAGMSSYNEQFF.

This clone was observed a single time. The chain carries TRBV3-1 (or the pseudogene TRBV3-2) and TRBJ1-1; D not resolved. V was shortened by 5 bases and J by 0 bases, with 16 bases between the two germline ends. Germline CDR1 and CDR2: LGHDT and YNNKEL (reference sequence). The CDR3 consists of 16 residues. The CDR3 spells CASSFLGELMNTEAFF. CDR3 in DNA: TGTGCCAGCAGCTTCCTCGGTGAACTCATGAACACTGAAGCTTTCTTT.

This chain connects TRBV4-3 to TRBJ1-2, with no clear D. Trimming took 0 bases from V and 4 from J, leaving 18 bases between them. This CDR3 comprises 17 residues. Germline CDR1 reads LGHNA; CDR2 reads YSLEER. This CDR3 is CASSQDPDGRIVYGYTF. CDR3 nucleotides: TGCGCCAGCAGCCAAGACCCGGACGGGAGGATAGTCTATGGCTACACCTTC.

The genes are TRBV9 and TRBJ2-7; TRBD1 matches 7 bases. The germline V gene encodes CDR1 SGDLS and CDR2 YYNGEE. The V segment lost 4 bases and the J segment 2 bases; nucleotides outside the gene matches: 6. CDR3 length equals 14 residues. The DNA of the CDR3 is TGTGCCAGCAGCCCGCGACAGGGCCCCTACGAGCAGTACTTC. Amino acids: CASSPRQGPYEQYF.

This clone was seen only once. V usage is TRBV15 and J usage is TRBJ2-3; TRBD2 aligns across 9 bases. This CDR3 has 14 residues. Germline values: CDR1 LNHNV, CDR2 YYDKDF (reference sequence). V dropped 8 bases and J dropped 3; count of bases not matched to a gene: 6. This chain's CDR3 is CATDSGRRTDTQYF. CDR3 coding DNA: TGTGCCACCGATAGCGGGAGAAGGACAGATACGCAGTATTTT.

This sequence joins TRBV7-2 and TRBJ2-7; 7 nucleotides align to TRBD1. The germline V gene has CDR1 SGHTA and CDR2 FQGNSA. V dropped 3 bases and J dropped 0; count of bases not matched to a gene: 5. There are 15 residues in the CDR3. The CDR3 is CASSFGDRSSYEQYF. For the CDR3, the DNA is TGTGCCAGCAGCTTTGGGGACAGAAGCTCCTACGAGCAGTACTTC.

The chain links TRBV19 to TRBJ2-3; no clear D gene. Looked up from germline, CDR1 is LNHDA and CDR2 is SQIVND (reference sequence). This CDR3 comprises 13 residues. V lost 8 bases to trimming and J lost 3 bases, with 12 bases between them. CDR3 DNA: TGTGCCAGTGTAAGCAATTTTACAGATACGCAGTATTTT. Residues: CASVSNFTDTQYF.

This clone was observed once. This chain joins TRBV6-5 and TRBJ2-7; a weak D match, TRBD1 (6 bases). The CDR3 covers 16 residues. Germline CDR1 reads MNHEY; CDR2 reads SVGAGI. V shed 0 bases and J shed 0 bases, with 12 bases lying between them. The CDR3 reads CASSYSRQAPSYEQYF. In DNA form, the CDR3 reads TGTGCCAGCAGTTACTCTCGACAGGCCCCCTCCTACGAGCAGTACTTC.

The table lists this clone with a few counts. The chain couples TRBV29-1 to TRBJ1-3; D ambiguous. Trimming took 6 bases from V and 0 from J, leaving 9 bases between them. The germline CDR1 and CDR2 sequences are SQVTM and ANQGSEA. The CDR3 length is 13 residues. The CDR3 region is CSVRVHSGNTIYF. In nucleotides, the CDR3 is TGCAGCGTACGGGTCCACTCTGGAAACACCATATATTTT.

The chain uses TRBV28 and TRBJ2-7; 11 positions agree with TRBD1. Germline-derived CDR1 and CDR2 are MDHEN and SYDVKM. CDR3 size: 14 residues. The J segment lost 5 bases and the V segment lost 6 bases, leaving 6 bases of the junction unmatched. The CDR3 protein is CASSPGTGGHEQYF. The CDR3 nucleotides are TGTGCCAGCAGCCCCGGGACAGGGGGACACGAGCAGTACTTC. The full variable domain, in which reference TRBV28 and TRBJ2-7 provide the parts outside the CDR3, is DVKVTQSSRYLVKRTGEKVFLECVQDMDHENMFWYRQDPGLGLRLIYFSYDVKMKEKGDIPEGYSVSREKKERFSLILESASTNQTSMYLCASSPGTGGHEQYFGPGTRLTVT.